This record concerns one T cell receptor (beta chain) sequence. Its antigen is unknown. This sample was included in a study of memory CD4+ T cells and cytomegalovirus serostatus. The study's findings and limits: CMV serostatus prediction reached median AUC approximately 0.95, or 0.91 with US-trained model.

Some clones are missing from TCRdb's copy, which holds only in-frame ones; the method was immunoSEQ multiplex PCR. This sample has tens of thousands of clones, with roughly three quarters found just once. Single viable CD3+CD4+CD8-CD45RO+ cells were sorted as the memory CD4+ T cells. Positive selection with CD4 microbeads enriched total CD4+ T cells. The sample was memory CD4+ T cells from blood. The sequence was obtained from an adult in good health and CMV-seronegative.

The CDR3 is CASSSASLMNTEAFF. DNA of the CDR3: TGTGCCAGCAGCTCAGCCAGTTTAATGAACACTGAAGCTTTCTTT. V is TRBV5-4 and J is TRBJ1-1; D gene ambiguous. Trimming shortened V by 3 bases and J by 0 bases, and 12 bases separated the two germline ends. CDR3 length: 15 amino acids. Germline V gene data show CDR1 as SGHNT and CDR2 as YYREEE (reference sequence).